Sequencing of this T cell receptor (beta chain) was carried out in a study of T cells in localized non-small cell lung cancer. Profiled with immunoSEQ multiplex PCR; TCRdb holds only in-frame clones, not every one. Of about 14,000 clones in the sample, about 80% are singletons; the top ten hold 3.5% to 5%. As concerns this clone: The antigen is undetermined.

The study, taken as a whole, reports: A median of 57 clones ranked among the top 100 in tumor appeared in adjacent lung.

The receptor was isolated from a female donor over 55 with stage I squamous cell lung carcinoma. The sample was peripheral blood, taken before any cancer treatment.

This CDR3 is CASSPKTGRTDTQYF. CDR3 nucleotide sequence: TGTGCCAGCAGCCCTAAGACCGGGCGGACAGATACGCAGTATTTT. The rearrangement joins TRBV9 to TRBJ2-3; D is uncertain. Between the trimmed V and J ends, which lost 4 bases and 3 bases, there was a span of 15 bases. The CDR3 covers 15 residues. Per the germline V gene, CDR1 is SGDLS and CDR2 is YYNGEE. The full variable domain, rest sourced from reference TRBV9 and TRBJ2-3, is DSGVTQTPKHLITATGQRVTLRCSPRSGDLSVYWYQQSLDQGLQFLIQYYNGEERAKGNILERFSAQQFPDLHSELNLSSLELGDSALYFCASSPKTGRTDTQYFGPGTRLTVL.